This T cell receptor (beta chain) was captured by sequencing in a study of shared clonotypes between healthy human individuals. The germline V and J ends were trimmed by 4 bases and 1 base, with 14 bases remaining between them. Germline V gene lookup returns CDR1 SGDLS and CDR2 YYNGEE. The CDR3 is made up of 15 amino acids. Assay: immunoSEQ multiplex PCR; the TCRdb copy retains only in-frame clones and omits some. The sample yields 450,000 to 650,000 clones, around three quarters seen once. The source of this sequence is a woman aged 40 to 49 in good health. Some clones in this sample may be carry-over from other donors' samples. The specimen sequenced was PBMCs. The chain has TRBV9 and TRBJ2-5; D gene ambiguous. In nucleotides, the CDR3 is TGTGCCAGCAGCTCAGAAACGTGGACCCAAGAGACCCAGTACTTC. It specifies CASSSETWTQETQYF.